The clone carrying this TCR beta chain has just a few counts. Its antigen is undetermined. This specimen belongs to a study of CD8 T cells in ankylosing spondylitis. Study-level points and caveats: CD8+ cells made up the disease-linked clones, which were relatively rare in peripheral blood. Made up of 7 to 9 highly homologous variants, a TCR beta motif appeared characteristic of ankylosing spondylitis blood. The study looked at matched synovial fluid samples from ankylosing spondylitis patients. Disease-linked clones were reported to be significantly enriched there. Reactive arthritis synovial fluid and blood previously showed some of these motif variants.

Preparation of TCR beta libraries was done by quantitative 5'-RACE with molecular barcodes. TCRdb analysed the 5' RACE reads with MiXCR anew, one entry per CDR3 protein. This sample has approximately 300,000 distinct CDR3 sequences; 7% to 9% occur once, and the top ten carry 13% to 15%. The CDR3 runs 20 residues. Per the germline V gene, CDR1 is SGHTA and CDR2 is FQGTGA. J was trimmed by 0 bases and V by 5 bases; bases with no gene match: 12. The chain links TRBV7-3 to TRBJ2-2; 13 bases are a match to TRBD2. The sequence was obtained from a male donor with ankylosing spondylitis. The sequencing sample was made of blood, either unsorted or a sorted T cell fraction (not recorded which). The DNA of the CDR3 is TGTGCCAGCAGCCCGACTAGCGGGAGGTATACTACAGCGAACACCGGGGAGCTGTTTTTT. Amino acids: CASSPTSGRYTTANTGELFF. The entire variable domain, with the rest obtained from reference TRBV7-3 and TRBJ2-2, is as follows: GAGVSQTPSNKVTEKGKYVELRCDPISGHTALYWYRQSLGQGPEFLIYFQGTGAADDSGLPNDRFFAVRPEGSVSTLKIQRTERGDSAVYLCASSPTSGRYTTANTGELFFGEGSRLTVL.